A selection of T cell receptor beta chains follows, all from one sample in a study of glioma-infiltrating T cells after dendritic cell vaccination. Clones were sequenced by immunoSEQ multiplex PCR, and TCRdb holds only the in-frame ones, with some missing. Among 85,000 to 100,000 clones listed, 81% were seen once. The source was blood, collected after dendritic cell vaccination. These receptors were taken from a human donor with glioblastoma. Both conserved end residues are part of each CDR3. Fields, in order: clone size, V gene, D gene, J gene, CDR3 protein, CDR3 DNA. D genes are given only for firm matches. Rows may omit the clone size; those that give it use once, few, many or a size class.

clone size: .; V gene: TRBV7-2; D gene: .; J gene: TRBJ2-4; CDR3 protein: CASSLMVVAKNIQYF; CDR3 DNA: TGTGCCAGCAGCCTCATGGTAGTAGCCAAAAACATTCAGTACTTC
clone size: .; V gene: TRBV11-3; D gene: .; J gene: TRBJ2-5; CDR3 protein: CASSLGGGREETQYF; CDR3 DNA: TGTGCCAGCAGCTTAGGGGGGGGCAGGGAAGAGACCCAGTACTTC
clone size: .; V gene: TRBV5-5; D gene: .; J gene: TRBJ1-5; CDR3 protein: CASSLVGTIQPQHF; CDR3 DNA: TGTGCCAGCAGCTTGGTTGGGACTATCCAGCCCCAGCATTTT
clone size: .; V gene: TRBV5-1; D gene: .; J gene: TRBJ2-7; CDR3 protein: CASSPLGTGGYEQYF; CDR3 DNA: TGCGCCAGCAGCCCTCTCGGGACTGGAGGCTACGAGCAGTACTTC
clone size: few; V gene: TRBV19; D gene: .; J gene: TRBJ1-5; CDR3 protein: CASSTSGNPNQPQHF; CDR3 DNA: TGTGCCAGTAGCACCAGCGGGAACCCAAATCAGCCCCAGCATTTT
clone size: .; V gene: TRBV27; D gene: TRBD1; J gene: TRBJ2-1; CDR3 protein: CASSLGQGILDEQFF; CDR3 DNA: TGTGCCAGCAGTCTAGGACAGGGGATATTGGATGAGCAGTTCTTC
clone size: .; V gene: TRBV6-4; D gene: .; J gene: TRBJ1-1; CDR3 protein: CASSFDRNTEAFF; CDR3 DNA: TGTGCCAGCAGTTTCGACAGGAACACTGAAGCTTTCTTT
clone size: .; V gene: TRBV9; D gene: TRBD2; J gene: TRBJ2-5; CDR3 protein: CASSVSSSGSYQETQYF; CDR3 DNA: TGTGCCAGCAGCGTAAGCTCTAGCGGGTCCTACCAAGAGACCCAGTACTTC
clone size: .; V gene: TRBV19; D gene: TRBD1; J gene: TRBJ1-1; CDR3 protein: CASSDRGTEAFF; CDR3 DNA: TGTGCCAGTAGTGACAGGGGAACTGAAGCTTTCTTT
clone size: .; V gene: TRBV7-2; D gene: .; J gene: TRBJ1-6; CDR3 protein: CASRQDGANSPLHF; CDR3 DNA: TGTGCCAGCAGGCAAGATGGGGCAAATTCACCCCTCCACTTT
clone size: .; V gene: TRBV2; D gene: .; J gene: TRBJ1-2; CDR3 protein: CATTGWVFGKRIYGYTF; CDR3 DNA: TGTGCCACCACGGGATGGGTTTTCGGGAAACGGATCTATGGCTACACCTTC
clone size: .; V gene: TRBV12-5; D gene: TRBD1; J gene: TRBJ2-7; CDR3 protein: CASGAPGTASYEQYF; CDR3 DNA: TGTGCTAGTGGGGCCCCCGGGACAGCGTCCTACGAGCAGTACTTC
clone size: once; V gene: TRBV25-1; D gene: .; J gene: TRBJ1-3; CDR3 protein: CASTATGTVSGNTIYF; CDR3 DNA: TGTGCCAGCACAGCTACAGGGACGGTGTCTGGAAACACCATATATTTT
clone size: .; V gene: TRBV18; D gene: .; J gene: TRBJ1-4; CDR3 protein: CASSPPAMANEKLFF; CDR3 DNA: TGTGCCAGCTCACCACCGGCAATGGCTAATGAAAAACTGTTTTTT
clone size: once; V gene: TRBV19; D gene: TRBD1; J gene: TRBJ1-2; CDR3 protein: CASLQLQGGVYGYTF; CDR3 DNA: TGTGCCAGTCTTCAACTACAGGGGGGCGTCTATGGCTACACCTTC
clone size: few; V gene: TRBV5-6; D gene: TRBD1; J gene: TRBJ1-2; CDR3 protein: CASSLGTGGGGYTF; CDR3 DNA: TGTGCCAGCAGCTTGGGGACAGGGGGCGGTGGCTACACCTTC
clone size: .; V gene: TRBV27; D gene: .; J gene: TRBJ1-5; CDR3 protein: CASSLLGGRNQPQHF; CDR3 DNA: TGTGCCAGCAGTTTACTTGGGGGCCGAAATCAGCCCCAGCATTTT
clone size: .; V gene: TRBV5-6; D gene: .; J gene: TRBJ2-1; CDR3 protein: CASSQTASRYNEQFF; CDR3 DNA: TGTGCCAGCAGCCAGACAGCATCCCGTTACAATGAGCAGTTCTTC
clone size: .; V gene: TRBV19; D gene: TRBD1; J gene: TRBJ2-2; CDR3 protein: CASSIRGQGTGELFF; CDR3 DNA: TGTGCCAGTAGTATTAGGGGACAGGGCACCGGGGAGCTGTTTTTT
clone size: once; V gene: TRBV5-1; D gene: .; J gene: TRBJ2-2; CDR3 protein: CASSPQGWANTGELFF; CDR3 DNA: TGCGCCAGCAGCCCACAGGGTTGGGCGAACACCGGGGAGCTGTTTTTT
clone size: .; V gene: TRBV2; D gene: .; J gene: TRBJ1-3; CDR3 protein: CASSLSSGEGNTIYF; CDR3 DNA: TGTGCCAGCAGCTTATCATCGGGGGAAGGAAACACCATATATTTT
clone size: .; V gene: TRBV9; D gene: TRBD2; J gene: TRBJ2-1; CDR3 protein: CASSPRASGAYNEQFF; CDR3 DNA: TGTGCCAGCAGCCCCAGGGCGAGCGGGGCCTACAATGAGCAGTTCTTC
clone size: .; V gene: TRBV19; D gene: TRBD2; J gene: TRBJ2-5; CDR3 protein: CASSIWGGGEETQYF; CDR3 DNA: TGTGCCAGTAGTATATGGGGCGGGGGGGAAGAGACCCAGTACTTC
clone size: .; V gene: TRBV2; D gene: .; J gene: TRBJ1-1; CDR3 protein: CASSEQTGFAEAFF; CDR3 DNA: TGTGCCAGCAGCGAACAAACAGGGTTCGCTGAAGCTTTCTTT
clone size: .; V gene: TRBV5-6; D gene: .; J gene: TRBJ2-1; CDR3 protein: CASSLTGHEQFF; CDR3 DNA: TGTGCCAGCAGCTTAACAGGCCATGAGCAGTTCTTC
clone size: .; V gene: TRBV27; D gene: .; J gene: TRBJ2-5; CDR3 protein: CASSLNLVQETQYF; CDR3 DNA: TGTGCCAGCAGTCTAAACTTAGTCCAAGAGACCCAGTACTTC
clone size: .; V gene: TRBV7-8; D gene: TRBD1; J gene: TRBJ1-5; CDR3 protein: CASSLDNWSGQQHF; CDR3 DNA: TGTGCCAGCAGCCTCGATAATTGGTCGGGACAGCAGCATTTT
clone size: .; V gene: TRBV5-1; D gene: .; J gene: TRBJ2-2; CDR3 protein: CASSLEDTSNTGELFF; CDR3 DNA: TGCGCCAGCAGCTTGGAGGACACCTCGAACACCGGGGAGCTGTTTTTT
clone size: .; V gene: TRBV7-3; D gene: .; J gene: TRBJ2-5; CDR3 protein: CASSYGSKGRETQYF; CDR3 DNA: TGTGCCAGCAGCTATGGGAGCAAAGGACGGGAGACCCAGTACTTC
clone size: .; V gene: TRBV6-6; D gene: TRBD1; J gene: TRBJ2-1; CDR3 protein: CASREGWDSRQFF; CDR3 DNA: TGTGCCAGCAGAGAAGGCTGGGACAGTAGGCAGTTCTTC
clone size: .; V gene: TRBV2; D gene: .; J gene: TRBJ2-5; CDR3 protein: CASRKRQGLEGGKETQYF; CDR3 DNA: TGTGCCAGCCGGAAGAGACAGGGACTCGAGGGGGGAAAAGAGACCCAGTACTTC
clone size: .; V gene: TRBV20-1; D gene: .; J gene: TRBJ1-4; CDR3 protein: CSARANEKLFF; CDR3 DNA: TGCAGTGCTAGAGCAAATGAAAAACTGTTTTTT
clone size: few; V gene: TRBV5-1; D gene: .; J gene: TRBJ2-7; CDR3 protein: CASRLDYPGDEQYF; CDR3 DNA: TGCGCCAGCAGATTGGACTACCCAGGGGACGAGCAGTACTTC
clone size: few; V gene: TRBV5-5; D gene: .; J gene: TRBJ2-3; CDR3 protein: CASSLTRGSADTQYF; CDR3 DNA: TGTGCCAGCAGCTTGACCAGGGGAAGCGCAGATACGCAGTATTTT
clone size: .; V gene: TRBV2; D gene: TRBD2; J gene: TRBJ2-3; CDR3 protein: CASSLGLAGSTDTQYF; CDR3 DNA: TGTGCCAGCAGCCTGGGACTAGCAGGTAGCACAGATACGCAGTATTTT
clone size: .; V gene: TRBV5-1; D gene: TRBD2; J gene: TRBJ2-1; CDR3 protein: CASSSTSGRGYNEQFF; CDR3 DNA: TGCGCCAGCAGCTCGACTAGCGGGAGAGGATACAATGAGCAGTTCTTC
clone size: .; V gene: TRBV5-1; D gene: .; J gene: TRBJ1-4; CDR3 protein: CASSANTGTNEKLFF; CDR3 DNA: TGCGCCAGCAGCGCCAACACAGGGACTAATGAAAAACTGTTTTTT
clone size: .; V gene: TRBV29-1; D gene: TRBD2; J gene: TRBJ2-4; CDR3 protein: CSVTLAGGPNIQYF; CDR3 DNA: TGCAGCGTTACCCTAGCGGGAGGCCCCAACATTCAGTACTTC